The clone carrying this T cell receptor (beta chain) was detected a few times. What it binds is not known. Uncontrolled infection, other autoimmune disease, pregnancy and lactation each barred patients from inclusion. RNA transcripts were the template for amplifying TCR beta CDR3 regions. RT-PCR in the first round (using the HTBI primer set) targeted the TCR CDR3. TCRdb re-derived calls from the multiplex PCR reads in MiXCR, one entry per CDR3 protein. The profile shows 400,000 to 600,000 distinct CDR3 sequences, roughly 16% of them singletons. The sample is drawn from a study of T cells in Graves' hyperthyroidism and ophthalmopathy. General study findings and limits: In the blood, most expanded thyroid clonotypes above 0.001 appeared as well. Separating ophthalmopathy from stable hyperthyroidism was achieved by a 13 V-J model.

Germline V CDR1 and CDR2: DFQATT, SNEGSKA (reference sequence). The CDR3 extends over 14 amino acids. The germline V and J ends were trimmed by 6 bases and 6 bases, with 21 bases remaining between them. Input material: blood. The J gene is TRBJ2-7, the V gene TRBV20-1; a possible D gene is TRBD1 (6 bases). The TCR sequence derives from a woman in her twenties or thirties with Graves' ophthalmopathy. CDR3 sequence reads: CSATQTGPRFEQYF. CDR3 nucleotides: TGCAGTGCCACCCAGACAGGCCCTAGATTCGAGCAGTACTTC.